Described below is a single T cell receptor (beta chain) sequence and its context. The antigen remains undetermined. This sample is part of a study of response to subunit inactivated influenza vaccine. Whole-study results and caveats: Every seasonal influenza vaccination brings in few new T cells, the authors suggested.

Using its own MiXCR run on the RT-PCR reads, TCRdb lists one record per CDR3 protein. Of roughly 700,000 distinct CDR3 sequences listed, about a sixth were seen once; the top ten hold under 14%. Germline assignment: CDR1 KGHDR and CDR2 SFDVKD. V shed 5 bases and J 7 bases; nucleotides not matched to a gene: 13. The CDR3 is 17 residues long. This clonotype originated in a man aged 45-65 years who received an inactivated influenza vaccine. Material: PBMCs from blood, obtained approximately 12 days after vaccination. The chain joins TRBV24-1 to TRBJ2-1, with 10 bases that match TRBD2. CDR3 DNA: TGTGCCACCAGTGCGGTATCCGGGACTAGCGAGCAGAATGAGCAGTTCTTC. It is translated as CATSAVSGTSEQNEQFF.